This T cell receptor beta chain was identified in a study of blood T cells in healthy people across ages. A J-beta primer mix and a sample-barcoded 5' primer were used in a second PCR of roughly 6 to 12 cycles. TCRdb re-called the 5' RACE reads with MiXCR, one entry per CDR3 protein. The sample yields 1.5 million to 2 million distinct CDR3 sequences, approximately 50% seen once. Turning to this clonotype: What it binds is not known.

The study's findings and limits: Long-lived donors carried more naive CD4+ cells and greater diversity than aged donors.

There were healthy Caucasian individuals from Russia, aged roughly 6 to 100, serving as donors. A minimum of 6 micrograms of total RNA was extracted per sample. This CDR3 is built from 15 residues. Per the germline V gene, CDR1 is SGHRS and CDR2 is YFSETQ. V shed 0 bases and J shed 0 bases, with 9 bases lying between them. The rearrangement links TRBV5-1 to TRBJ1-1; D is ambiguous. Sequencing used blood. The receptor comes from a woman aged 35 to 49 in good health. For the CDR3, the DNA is TGCGCCAGCAGCTTGGATTGGAACATGAACACTGAAGCTTTCTTT. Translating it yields CASSLDWNMNTEAFF.